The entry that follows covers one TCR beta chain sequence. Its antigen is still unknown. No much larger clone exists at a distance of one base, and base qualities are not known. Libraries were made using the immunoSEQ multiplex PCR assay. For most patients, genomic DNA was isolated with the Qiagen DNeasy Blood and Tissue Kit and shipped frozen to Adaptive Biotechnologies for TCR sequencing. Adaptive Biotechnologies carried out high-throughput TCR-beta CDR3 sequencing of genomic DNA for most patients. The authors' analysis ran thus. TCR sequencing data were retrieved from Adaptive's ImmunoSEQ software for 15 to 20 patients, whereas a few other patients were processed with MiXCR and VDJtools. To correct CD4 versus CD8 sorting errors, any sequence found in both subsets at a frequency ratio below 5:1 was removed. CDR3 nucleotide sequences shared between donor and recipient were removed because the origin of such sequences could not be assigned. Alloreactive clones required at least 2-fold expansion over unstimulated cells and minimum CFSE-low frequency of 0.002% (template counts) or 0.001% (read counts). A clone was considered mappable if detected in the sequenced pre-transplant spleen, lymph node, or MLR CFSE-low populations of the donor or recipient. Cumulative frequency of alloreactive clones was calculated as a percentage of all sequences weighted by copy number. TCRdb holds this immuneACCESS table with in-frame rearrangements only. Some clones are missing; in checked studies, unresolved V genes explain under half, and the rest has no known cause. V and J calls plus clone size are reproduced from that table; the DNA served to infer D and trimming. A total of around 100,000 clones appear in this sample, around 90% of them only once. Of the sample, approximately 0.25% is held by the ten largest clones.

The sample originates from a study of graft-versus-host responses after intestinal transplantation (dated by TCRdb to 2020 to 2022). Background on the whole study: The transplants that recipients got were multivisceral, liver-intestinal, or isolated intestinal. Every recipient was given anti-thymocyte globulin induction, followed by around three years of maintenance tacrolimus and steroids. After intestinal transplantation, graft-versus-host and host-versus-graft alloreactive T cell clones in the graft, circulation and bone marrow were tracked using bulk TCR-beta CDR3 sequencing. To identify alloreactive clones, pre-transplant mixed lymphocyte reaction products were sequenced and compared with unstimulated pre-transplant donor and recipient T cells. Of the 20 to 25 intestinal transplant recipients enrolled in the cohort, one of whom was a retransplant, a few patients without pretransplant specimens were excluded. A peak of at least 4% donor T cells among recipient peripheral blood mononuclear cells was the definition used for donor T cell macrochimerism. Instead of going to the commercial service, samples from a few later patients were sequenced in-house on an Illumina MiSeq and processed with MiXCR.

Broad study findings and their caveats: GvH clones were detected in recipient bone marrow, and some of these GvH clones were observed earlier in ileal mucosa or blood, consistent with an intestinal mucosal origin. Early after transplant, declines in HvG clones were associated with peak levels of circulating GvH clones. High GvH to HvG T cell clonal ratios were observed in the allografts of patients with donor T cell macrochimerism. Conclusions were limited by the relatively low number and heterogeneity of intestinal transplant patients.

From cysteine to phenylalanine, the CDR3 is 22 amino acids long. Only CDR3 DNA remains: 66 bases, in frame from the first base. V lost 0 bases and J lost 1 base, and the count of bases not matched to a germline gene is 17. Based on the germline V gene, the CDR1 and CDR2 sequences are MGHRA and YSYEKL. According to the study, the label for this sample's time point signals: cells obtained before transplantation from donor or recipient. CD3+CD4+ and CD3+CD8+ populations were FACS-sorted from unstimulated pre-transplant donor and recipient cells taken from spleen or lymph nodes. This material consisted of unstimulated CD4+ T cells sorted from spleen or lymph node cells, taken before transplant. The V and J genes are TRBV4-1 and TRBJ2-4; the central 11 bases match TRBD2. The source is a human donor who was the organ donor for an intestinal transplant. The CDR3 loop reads CASSQDFGAGLAAYRAKNIQYF. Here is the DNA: TGCGCCAGCAGCCAAGATTTTGGGGCGGGACTAGCGGCTTACCGGGCCAAAAACATTCAGTACTTC.